The clone carrying this T cell receptor beta chain was seen once. Its antigen is unknown. Germline-derived CDR1 and CDR2 are SGHNT and YYREEE (reference sequence). V was trimmed by 4 bases and J by 5 bases, leaving 13 bases between them. The CDR3 is 14 amino acids. Clones were sequenced by immunoSEQ multiplex PCR, and TCRdb holds only the in-frame ones, with some missing. The sample holds approximately 200,000 clones; 87% are singletons and the top ten take about 3%. These data come from a study of T cell responses to AZD1222 COVID-19 vaccine. General study results and limits: Nearly half of spike-specific TCRs reportedly target unmutated variant regions.

The specimen comprised peripheral blood, sampled on day 0 of MenACWY control vaccination. The chain links TRBV5-4 to TRBJ2-1; D might be TRBD1 or TRBD2, each matching 6 bases. The clonotype originates from an adult in good health. The CDR3 is CASSAQRGDNEQFF. CDR3 nucleotides: TGTGCCAGCAGCGCCCAAAGGGGGGACAATGAGCAGTTCTTC. Supplemented by reference TRBV5-4 and TRBJ2-1, the full variable domain reads ETGVTQSPTHLIKTRGQQVTLRCSSQSGHNTVSWYQQALGQGPQFIFQYYREEENGRGNFPPRFSGLQFPNYSSELNVNALELDDSALYLCASSAQRGDNEQFFGPGTRLTVL.